These T cell receptor beta chains were read from a single sample in a study of T cell repertoires in cytomegalovirus infection. One entry per CDR3 protein results from TCRdb running MiXCR on the reads. This sample has roughly 100,000 distinct CDR3 sequences, with about 15% found just once. Sequenced sample: PBMCs. All receptors come from a human donor in good health (CMV status not recorded). Some clones in this sample may be carry-over from other donors' samples. The CDR3 runs from the conserved cysteine through the conserved F or W. The D gene is left open where the match is weak. Some rows mark clone size as missing; the rest say once, few, many or name a class of expanded clone.

d_gene: TRBD1; abundance: .; j_gene: TRBJ1-1; v_gene: TRBV23-1; CDR3aa: CASSQPARGGRYTEAFF
d_gene: .; abundance: many; j_gene: TRBJ1-1; v_gene: TRBV7-8; CDR3aa: CASSLLEDTEAFF
d_gene: TRBD1; abundance: many; j_gene: TRBJ2-1; v_gene: TRBV7-2; CDR3aa: CASSLRARGLGNEQFF
d_gene: TRBD1; abundance: many; j_gene: TRBJ1-2; v_gene: TRBV6-5; CDR3aa: CASSRSNRGRIGGYTF
d_gene: .; abundance: many; j_gene: TRBJ2-1; v_gene: TRBV7-2; CDR3aa: CASSFMVANEQFF
d_gene: .; abundance: many; j_gene: TRBJ2-1; v_gene: TRBV7-9; CDR3aa: CASSIGQRLAMDEQFF
d_gene: .; abundance: many; j_gene: TRBJ2-7; v_gene: TRBV7-2; CDR3aa: CASSLDPVNEQYF
d_gene: .; abundance: many; j_gene: TRBJ2-3; v_gene: TRBV7-9; CDR3aa: CASSEAGITDTQYF
d_gene: .; abundance: .; j_gene: TRBJ2-1; v_gene: TRBV2; CDR3aa: CASSEGGVSYNEQFF
d_gene: .; abundance: many; j_gene: TRBJ2-3; v_gene: TRBV28; CDR3aa: CASSFIRGRADTQYF
d_gene: .; abundance: many; j_gene: TRBJ2-7; v_gene: TRBV6-2/TRBV6-3; CDR3aa: CASSYSPYKTAYEQYF
d_gene: .; abundance: .; j_gene: TRBJ1-5; v_gene: TRBV5-5; CDR3aa: CASSPTFFEAQHF
d_gene: .; abundance: many; j_gene: TRBJ2-2; v_gene: TRBV7-2; CDR3aa: CASSLRGVNTGELFF
d_gene: TRBD2; abundance: .; j_gene: TRBJ2-1; v_gene: TRBV2; CDR3aa: CASSETSGGAVAQFF
d_gene: .; abundance: many; j_gene: TRBJ1-1; v_gene: TRBV6-2/TRBV6-3; CDR3aa: CASSYSMQGLSWMNTEAFF
d_gene: .; abundance: many; j_gene: TRBJ1-1; v_gene: TRBV7-3; CDR3aa: CASSSGPGNTEAFF
d_gene: TRBD1; abundance: few; j_gene: TRBJ2-5; v_gene: TRBV6-2/TRBV6-3; CDR3aa: CASSSWTGPETQYF
d_gene: TRBD1; abundance: many; j_gene: TRBJ1-5; v_gene: TRBV28; CDR3aa: CASTGGRGHNQPQHF
d_gene: .; abundance: many; j_gene: TRBJ1-1; v_gene: TRBV7-9; CDR3aa: CASSFGVSQLNTEAFF
d_gene: .; abundance: few; j_gene: TRBJ1-5; v_gene: TRBV11-1; CDR3aa: CASSLGASENQPQHF
d_gene: .; abundance: .; j_gene: TRBJ1-6; v_gene: TRBV20-1; CDR3aa: CSARDSSDGPLHF
d_gene: .; abundance: many; j_gene: TRBJ2-6; v_gene: TRBV11-1; CDR3aa: CASSSRDSRGANVLTF
d_gene: .; abundance: .; j_gene: TRBJ2-7; v_gene: TRBV6-2/TRBV6-3; CDR3aa: CASRESKYEQYF
d_gene: .; abundance: few; j_gene: TRBJ1-2; v_gene: TRBV19; CDR3aa: CASSIGYRDENYGYTF
d_gene: TRBD2; abundance: few; j_gene: TRBJ2-7; v_gene: TRBV5-6; CDR3aa: CASSSSGRGGPYEQYF
d_gene: .; abundance: many; j_gene: TRBJ1-2; v_gene: TRBV5-1; CDR3aa: CASSLESGNRYTF
d_gene: .; abundance: many; j_gene: TRBJ2-3; v_gene: TRBV7-9; CDR3aa: CASSRRSGSTDTQYF
d_gene: TRBD2; abundance: few; j_gene: TRBJ2-5; v_gene: TRBV2; CDR3aa: CASSEAGEGETQYF
d_gene: .; abundance: .; j_gene: TRBJ1-2; v_gene: TRBV7-2; CDR3aa: CASSLGSGPGNGYTF
d_gene: .; abundance: .; j_gene: TRBJ2-7; v_gene: TRBV27; CDR3aa: CASSGLGSYEQYF
d_gene: .; abundance: few; j_gene: TRBJ2-1; v_gene: TRBV12-5; CDR3aa: CASGLVLSGSYNEQFF
d_gene: .; abundance: .; j_gene: TRBJ2-7; v_gene: TRBV20-1; CDR3aa: CSARDGQGEAYEQYF
d_gene: TRBD1; abundance: many; j_gene: TRBJ2-5; v_gene: TRBV7-2; CDR3aa: CASSLVWGRGRSDQETQYF
d_gene: TRBD1; abundance: .; j_gene: TRBJ2-7; v_gene: TRBV7-9; CDR3aa: CASRSEKGQGNYEQYF
d_gene: TRBD2; abundance: few; j_gene: TRBJ2-2; v_gene: TRBV6-2/TRBV6-3; CDR3aa: CASSYLASGVTGELFF
d_gene: .; abundance: many; j_gene: TRBJ1-6; v_gene: TRBV27; CDR3aa: CASSLGSYNSPLHF
d_gene: TRBD1; abundance: few; j_gene: TRBJ2-7; v_gene: TRBV12-5; CDR3aa: CASSNLQGGEQYF
d_gene: .; abundance: .; j_gene: TRBJ1-3; v_gene: TRBV28; CDR3aa: CASSLLKKGNTIYF
d_gene: .; abundance: many; j_gene: TRBJ1-2; v_gene: TRBV7-2; CDR3aa: CASSLYSAGNYGYTF
d_gene: TRBD2; abundance: few; j_gene: TRBJ2-1; v_gene: TRBV9; CDR3aa: CASSVTGGAYNEQFF
d_gene: TRBD1; abundance: many; j_gene: TRBJ1-5; v_gene: TRBV25-1; CDR3aa: CASSGSGGHQPQHF
d_gene: .; abundance: many; j_gene: TRBJ1-2; v_gene: TRBV29-1; CDR3aa: CSVEESQDSYGGYTF
d_gene: .; abundance: .; j_gene: TRBJ2-7; v_gene: TRBV5-6; CDR3aa: CARSEGAYEQYF
d_gene: TRBD2; abundance: many; j_gene: TRBJ2-1; v_gene: TRBV7-2; CDR3aa: CASSQRGATNEQFF
d_gene: .; abundance: .; j_gene: TRBJ1-5; v_gene: TRBV20-1; CDR3aa: CSAGSRGFGPGYSNQPQHF
d_gene: TRBD1; abundance: .; j_gene: TRBJ2-7; v_gene: TRBV2; CDR3aa: CAGIRDRGSNEQYF
d_gene: .; abundance: few; j_gene: TRBJ2-3; v_gene: TRBV5-8; CDR3aa: CASSLFPNGDTQYF
d_gene: .; abundance: once; j_gene: TRBJ1-2; v_gene: TRBV5-4; CDR3aa: CASSLGGLSYGYTF
d_gene: TRBD2; abundance: .; j_gene: TRBJ2-3; v_gene: TRBV5-4; CDR3aa: CASSPQGGGGDTQYF
d_gene: .; abundance: many; j_gene: TRBJ2-1; v_gene: TRBV12-3/TRBV12-4; CDR3aa: CASTLTSWDEQFF
d_gene: .; abundance: .; j_gene: TRBJ1-5; v_gene: TRBV7-3; CDR3aa: CVSSLGRGQPQHF
d_gene: .; abundance: .; j_gene: TRBJ2-4; v_gene: TRBV28; CDR3aa: CASSLSPVTQYF
d_gene: .; abundance: few; j_gene: TRBJ1-2; v_gene: TRBV20-1; CDR3aa: CSARDRRGKDGYTF
d_gene: .; abundance: many; j_gene: TRBJ2-2; v_gene: TRBV7-2; CDR3aa: CASSFEPGEMFF
d_gene: .; abundance: few; j_gene: TRBJ1-2; v_gene: TRBV28; CDR3aa: CASLKGGVLYGYTF
d_gene: .; abundance: many; j_gene: TRBJ2-2; v_gene: TRBV2; CDR3aa: CASSPGTSGATGELFF